This T cell receptor (beta chain) was retrieved from a study of cytomegalovirus exposure and HLA in healthy donors. Points from the study as a whole: One variant, a missense change in DCLRE1C, was linked in a later analysis to TCR beta V- and J-gene trimming.

This clone was counted a few times. Its specificity is not known. CDR3 length: 13 amino acids. The trim removed 8 bases at V and 6 bases at J, leaving 6 bases unmatched. CDR1 SGHTA and CDR2 FQGTGA come from the germline V gene. Primers included in the PCR were 60 Vbeta and 13 Jbeta primers. Sequencing was performed with immunoSEQ multiplex PCR; in TCRdb, only in-frame clones are kept and a portion is missing. This table holds roughly 150,000 clones, roughly 80% found once. The TCR originated in a male donor in good health and CMV-seronegative. Sequencing input: PBMCs. This chain uses TRBV7-3 with TRBJ2-7, with 11 bases aligning to TRBD1. The CDR3: CASSLGTGGEQYF. For the CDR3, the DNA is TGTGCCAGCTCGTTGGGGACAGGGGGCGAGCAGTACTTC.